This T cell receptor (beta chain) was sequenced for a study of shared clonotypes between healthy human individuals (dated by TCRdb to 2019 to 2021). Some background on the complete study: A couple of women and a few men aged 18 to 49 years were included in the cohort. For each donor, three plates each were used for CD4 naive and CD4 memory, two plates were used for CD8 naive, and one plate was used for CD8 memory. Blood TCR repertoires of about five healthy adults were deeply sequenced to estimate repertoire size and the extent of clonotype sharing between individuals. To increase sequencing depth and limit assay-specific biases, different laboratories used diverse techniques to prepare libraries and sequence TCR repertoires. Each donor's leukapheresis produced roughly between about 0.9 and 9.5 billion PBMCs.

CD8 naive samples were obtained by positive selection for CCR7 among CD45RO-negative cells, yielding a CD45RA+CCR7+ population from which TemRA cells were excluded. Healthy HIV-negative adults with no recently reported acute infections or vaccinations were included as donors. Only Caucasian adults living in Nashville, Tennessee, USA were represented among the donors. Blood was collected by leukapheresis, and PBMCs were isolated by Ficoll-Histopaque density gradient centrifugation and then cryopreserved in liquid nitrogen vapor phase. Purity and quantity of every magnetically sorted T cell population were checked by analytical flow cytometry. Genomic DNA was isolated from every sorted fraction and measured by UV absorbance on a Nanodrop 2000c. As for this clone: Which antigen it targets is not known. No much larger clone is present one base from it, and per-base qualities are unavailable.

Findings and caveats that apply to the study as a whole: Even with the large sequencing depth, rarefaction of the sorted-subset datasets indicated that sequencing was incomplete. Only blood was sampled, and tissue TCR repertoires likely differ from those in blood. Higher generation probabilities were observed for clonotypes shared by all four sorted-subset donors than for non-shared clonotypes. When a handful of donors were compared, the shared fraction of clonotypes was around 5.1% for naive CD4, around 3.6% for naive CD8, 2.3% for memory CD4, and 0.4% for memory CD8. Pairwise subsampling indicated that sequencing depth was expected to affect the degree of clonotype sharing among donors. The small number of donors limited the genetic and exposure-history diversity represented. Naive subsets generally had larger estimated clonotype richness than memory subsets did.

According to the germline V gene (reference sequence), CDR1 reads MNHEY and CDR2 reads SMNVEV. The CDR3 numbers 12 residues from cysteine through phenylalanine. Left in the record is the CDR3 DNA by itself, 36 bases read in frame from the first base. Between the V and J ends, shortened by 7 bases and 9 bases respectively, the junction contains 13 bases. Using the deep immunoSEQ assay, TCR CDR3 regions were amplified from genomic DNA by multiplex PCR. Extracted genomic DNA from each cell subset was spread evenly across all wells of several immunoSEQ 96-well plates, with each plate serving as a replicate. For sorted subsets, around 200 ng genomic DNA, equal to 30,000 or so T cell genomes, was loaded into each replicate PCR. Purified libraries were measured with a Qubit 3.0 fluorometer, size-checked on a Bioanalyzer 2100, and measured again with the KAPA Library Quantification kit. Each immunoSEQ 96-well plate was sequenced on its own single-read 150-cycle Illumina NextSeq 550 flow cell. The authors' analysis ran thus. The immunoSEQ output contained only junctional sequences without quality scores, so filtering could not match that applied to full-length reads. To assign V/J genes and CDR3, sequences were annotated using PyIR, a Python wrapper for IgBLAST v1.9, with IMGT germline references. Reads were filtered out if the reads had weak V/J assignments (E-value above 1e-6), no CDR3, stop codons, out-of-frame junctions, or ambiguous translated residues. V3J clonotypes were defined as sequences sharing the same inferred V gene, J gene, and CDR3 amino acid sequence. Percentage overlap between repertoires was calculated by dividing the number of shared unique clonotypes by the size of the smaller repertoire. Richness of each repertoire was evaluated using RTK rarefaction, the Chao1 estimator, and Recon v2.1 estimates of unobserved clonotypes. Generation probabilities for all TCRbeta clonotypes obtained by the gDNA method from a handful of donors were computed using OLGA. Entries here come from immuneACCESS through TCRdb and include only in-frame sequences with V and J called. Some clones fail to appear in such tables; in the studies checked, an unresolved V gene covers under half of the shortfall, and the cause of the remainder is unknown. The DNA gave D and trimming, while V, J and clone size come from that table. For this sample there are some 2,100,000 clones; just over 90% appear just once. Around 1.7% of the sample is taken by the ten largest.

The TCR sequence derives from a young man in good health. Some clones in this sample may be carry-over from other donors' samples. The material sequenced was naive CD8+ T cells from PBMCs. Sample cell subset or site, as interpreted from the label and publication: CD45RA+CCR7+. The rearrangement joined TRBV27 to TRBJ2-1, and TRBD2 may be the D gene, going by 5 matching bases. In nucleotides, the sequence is TGTGCCAGCAATAAACAAAGCGGTGAGCAGTTCTTC. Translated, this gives CASNKQSGEQFF.